These 16 T cell receptor beta chains came from one sample sequenced in a study of cytomegalovirus exposure and HLA in healthy donors. Both 60 Vbeta primers and 13 Jbeta primers went into the PCR. Data came from immunoSEQ multiplex PCR; TCRdb stores just in-frame clones and leaves some out. The sample consists of about 140,000 clones, roughly 80% of them appearing once. The sequencing input was PBMCs. The receptors come from a man aged 35 to 55 in good health and CMV-seronegative.

The chain has TRBV4-1 and TRBJ2-7; weak D call: TRBD2 (5 bases). CDR3 size: 13 residues. The ends were cut back, 4 bases at V and 6 bases at J, with 13 bases in the middle. In germline, CDR1 is MGHRA, CDR2 YSYEKL. CDR3 protein: CASSRTQGGEQYF. CDR3 sequence (DNA): TGCGCCAGCAGCCGGACCCAAGGAGGCGAGCAGTACTTC.

The chain uses TRBV28 and TRBJ1-4, with 8 bases identical to TRBD1. This CDR3 spans 15 amino acids. Germline CDR1 is MDHEN and CDR2 is SYDVKM. The V and J ends lost 6 bases and 0 bases, in that order; junction bases with no gene match: 3. The CDR3 coding sequence is TGTGCCAGCAGGACAGGGGTTTCAACTAATGAAAAACTGTTTTTT. This sequence encodes CASRTGVSTNEKLFF.

V and J are TRBV9 and TRBJ2-5; maybe TRBD2 (6 bases). Deletions cut 0 bases from V and 0 bases from J, with 12 bases between. CDR1 is SGDLS, CDR2 YYNGEE, per germline. The CDR3 runs 16 residues. This chain's CDR3 is CASSVGPGGDQETQYF. The CDR3 DNA follows: TGTGCCAGCAGCGTAGGTCCAGGAGGGGACCAAGAGACCCAGTACTTC.

This clone was seen only a few times. V gene TRBV4-1 combines with J gene TRBJ2-3; D unresolved. With 3 bases removed from V and 6 bases from J, the gap between germline ends came to 19 bases. CDR1 and CDR2 (germline): MGHRA, YSYEKL. The CDR3 is 16 residues long. CDR3 in DNA: TGCGCCAGCAGCCACTTCGCAGGTCCGGTCCGGGATACGCAGTATTTT. Protein product: CASSHFAGPVRDTQYF.

The chain couples TRBV30 to TRBJ1-2, with TRBD1 as a possible D gene (5 bases). CDR3 length: 17 amino acids. Deletions cut 0 bases from V and 0 bases from J, with 17 bases between. CDR1 and CDR2 (germline): GTSNPN, SVGIG (reference sequence). This CDR3 reads CAWSVLVLEQANYGYTF. Here the CDR3 DNA reads TGTGCCTGGAGTGTACTGGTTCTGGAACAGGCTAACTATGGCTACACCTTC.

In its sample, this clone was seen a few times. V gene TRBV6-1 combines with J gene TRBJ2-3; D may be TRBD2 (6 bases). The CDR3 is 12 amino acids. The ends were cut back, 11 bases at V and 5 bases at J, with 14 bases in the middle. CDR1 is MNHNS, CDR2 SASEGT, per germline. CDR3 sequence: CAWGTAGDTQYF. In DNA, the CDR3 is TGTGCCTGGGGGACTGCTGGAGATACGCAGTATTTT.

This chain links TRBV13 with TRBJ2-5; no clear D. Germline CDR1 and CDR2: PRHDT and FYEKMQ (reference sequence). CDR3 length: 14 residues. Trimming left V 5 bases short and J 5 bases short, with 15 bases between. CDR3 bases: TGTGCCAGCAGCCCTCCGTGGTGGCGGGAGACCCAGTACTTC. Encoded protein: CASSPPWWRETQYF. The full variable domain, rest sourced from reference TRBV13 and TRBJ2-5, is AAGVIQSPRHLIKEKRETATLKCYPIPRHDTVYWYQQGPGQDPQFLISFYEKMQSDKGSIPDRFSAQQFSDYHSELNMSSLELGDSALYFCASSPPWWRETQYFGPGTRLLVL.

This rearrangement joins TRBV7-9 to TRBJ2-5, with TRBD2 identical over 13 bases. Per the germline V gene, CDR1 is SEHNR and CDR2 is FQNEAQ (reference sequence). The CDR3 runs to 15 residues. J gave up 7 bases and V 8 bases, and 10 bases lay outside the gene matches. DNA for the CDR3: TGTGCCAGCCTGAGGACTAGCGGGGGTATGGGGACCCAGTACTTC. Protein product: CASLRTSGGMGTQYF.

This chain uses TRBV18 with TRBJ2-4; TRBD2 agrees at 7 bases. With V trimmed by 2 bases and J by 2 bases, 3 bases remained unmatched. The CDR3 contains 15 residues. Germline CDR1 is KGHSH and CDR2 is LQKENI. The CDR3 sequence: CASSPWEGTKNIQYF. The CDR3 bases are TGTGCCAGCTCACCATGGGAGGGGACCAAAAACATTCAGTACTTC. Full variable domain (remainder filled in from reference TRBV18 and TRBJ2-4): NAGVMQNPRHLVRRRGQEARLRCSPMKGHSHVYWYRQLPEEGLKFMVYLQKENIIDESGMPKERFSAEFPKEGPSILRIQQVVRGDSAAYFCASSPWEGTKNIQYFGAGTRLSVL.

CDR3 region: CSVAPTGGNGEAFF. For the CDR3, the DNA is TGCAGCGTTGCGCCAACAGGGGGCAATGGGGAGGCTTTCTTT. The rearrangement joins TRBV29-1 to TRBJ1-1, with 9 bases identical to TRBD1. The CDR3 has 14 amino acids. Trimming at V came to 4 bases and at J to 11 bases, leaving 14 bases not matched to a gene. Germline V gene lookup returns CDR1 SQVTM and CDR2 ANQGSEA. Supplemented by reference TRBV29-1 and TRBJ1-1, the full variable domain reads SAVISQKPSRDICQRGTSLTIQCQVDSQVTMMFWYRQQPGQSLTLIATANQGSEATYESGFVIDKFPISRPNLTFSTLTVSNMSPEDSSIYLCSVAPTGGNGEAFFGQGTRLTVV.

The rearrangement links TRBV19 to TRBJ2-5, with D possibly matching TRBD2 (5 bases). CDR3 size: 14 residues. The V end was cut by 2 bases, the J end by 5 bases, with 12 bases between. Germline CDR1 and CDR2: LNHDA and SQIVND (reference sequence). The CDR3 sequence is CASSIKAGVETQYF. The CDR3 coding sequence is TGTGCCAGTAGTATAAAGGCGGGTGTCGAGACCCAGTACTTC.

The chain carries TRBV29-1 and TRBJ2-7, with TRBD1 matching over 7 bases. The length of the CDR3 is 14 residues. CDR1 is SQVTM, CDR2 ANQGSEA, per germline. Trimming removed 4 bases from V and 3 bases from J; junction bases left unmatched: 9. The CDR3 spells CSVGNRGGNYEQYF. CDR3 in DNA: TGCAGCGTTGGGAACAGGGGTGGAAACTACGAGCAGTACTTC.

In its sample, this clone was seen a few times. The chain recombines TRBV7-4 with TRBJ1-5; 9 bases are shared with TRBD1. Germline CDR1 and CDR2: SGHVT and SQSDAQ. The CDR3 totals 16 residues. J lost 5 bases, V lost 1 base, and 6 bases had no gene match. The CDR3 bases are TGTGCCAGCAGCTTAGACAGGGGGCTACGAGATCAGCCCCAGCATTTT. Translating gives CASSLDRGLRDQPQHF.

The chain couples TRBV15 to TRBJ1-1, with D unclear. This CDR3 region has 13 residues. Per germline, CDR1 LNHNV and CDR2 YYDKDF (reference sequence). Trimming took off 3 bases at V and 5 bases at J, with 10 bases between the two ends. The CDR3 region is CATSRQEGTEAFF. Here the CDR3 DNA reads TGTGCCACCAGCAGGCAGGAGGGAACTGAAGCTTTCTTT.

The count of this clone is one. The rearrangement uses TRBV5-1 and TRBJ1-3; D is perhaps TRBD1 (5 bases). V was shortened by 0 bases and J by 2 bases, with 12 bases between the two germline ends. Germline CDR1 SGHRS, CDR2 YFSETQ. This CDR3 has 16 residues. CDR3 nucleotides: TGCGCCAGCAGCTTGGACGCGGGGGGAGCTGGAAACACCATATATTTT. This encodes CASSLDAGGAGNTIYF.

This clone is a singleton in its sample. The V call is TRBV29-1, the J call TRBJ2-3; 10 bases fit TRBD1. Trimming at V came to 6 bases and at J to 3 bases, leaving 3 bases not matched to a gene. CDR1 and CDR2 from the germline V gene are SQVTM and ANQGSEA. This CDR3 spans 13 amino acids. The CDR3 protein is CSVTGGRTDTQYF. In nucleotides, the CDR3 is TGCAGCGTGACAGGGGGCAGGACAGATACGCAGTATTTT.